Presented here are 10 T cell receptor beta chains from one specimen sequenced in a study of blood T cell repertoires in COVID-19. Data came from immunoSEQ multiplex PCR; TCRdb stores just in-frame clones and leaves some out. The table includes 65,000 to 70,000 clones, 75% to 80% detected once. Specimen: peripheral blood. The receptors derive from a woman aged 55-70 years with acute or convalescent COVID-19.

This chain links TRBV7-2 with TRBJ2-5, with TRBD2 matching 10 bases. The junction had 6 bases not matched to a gene; V was cut back by 5 bases and J by 3 bases. CDR3 length equals 15 residues. Germline V gene data show CDR1 as SGHTA and CDR2 as FQGNSA. The CDR3 DNA reads as TGTGCCAGCAGCACCAGCGGGGGGGCCAAAGAGACCCAGTACTTC. It specifies CASSTSGGAKETQYF.

This chain connects TRBV13 to TRBJ1-2; D remains unclear. CDR3 length: 14 residues. Germline CDR1 is PRHDT and CDR2 is FYEKMQ (reference sequence). Between the trimmed V and J ends, which lost 6 bases and 2 bases, there was a span of 13 bases. Written as DNA, the CDR3 is TGTGCCAGCAGTAAGCGCGGAGGGAACTATGGCTACACCTTC. This encodes CASSKRGGNYGYTF.

The chain joins TRBV11-2 to TRBJ2-3, with a weak D call TRBD2 (5 bases). Trimming took off 5 bases at V and 7 bases at J, with 13 bases between the two ends. Germline loops: CDR1 SGHAT, CDR2 FQNNGV. This CDR3 has 13 residues. This CDR3 is CASSILRGHTQYF. The CDR3 DNA reads TGTGCCAGCAGCATTTTACGGGGTCATACGCAGTATTTT.

V is TRBV29-1 and J is TRBJ1-2, with TRBD1 matching 8 bases. The ends lost 5 bases at V and 8 bases at J; junction bases unmatched: 7. The length of the CDR3 is 12 residues. The germline CDR1 and CDR2 sequences are SQVTM and ANQGSEA. CDR3 residues: CSVRTGGEGYTF. The CDR3 DNA reads as TGCAGCGTTCGAACAGGGGGAGAAGGCTACACCTTC.

This clone was seen a few times. The chain links TRBV5-1 to TRBJ1-2, with D maybe TRBD1 (5 bases). This CDR3 is 15 amino acids long. V was trimmed by 0 bases and J by 5 bases, leaving 14 bases between them. Germline V gene lookup returns CDR1 SGHRS and CDR2 YFSETQ. The CDR3 sequence is CASSLVVSGQYGYTF. For the CDR3, the DNA is TGCGCCAGCAGCTTGGTCGTATCAGGGCAATATGGCTACACCTTC.

The table lists this clone with many counts. J is TRBJ2-3 and V is TRBV5-1, with a possible D match to TRBD1 (7 bases). The CDR3 runs to 15 residues. Trimming took 7 bases from V and 4 from J, leaving 19 bases between them. Germline V gives CDR1 SGHRS, CDR2 YFSETQ. The CDR3 protein is CASGNRGGGADTQYF. Written as DNA, the CDR3 is TGCGCCAGCGGAAACAGGGGCGGCGGGGCAGATACGCAGTATTTT.

This clone was seen a single time. The CDR3 DNA reads as TGTGCCAGCAGTGGGGGGGGACAGGGGCCTTATAATTCACCCCTCCACTTT. Protein product: CASSGGGQGPYNSPLHF. J is TRBJ1-6 and V is TRBV28; 10 bases align to TRBD1. The CDR3 spans 17 residues. Germline CDR1 reads MDHEN; CDR2 reads SYDVKM. Trimming at V came to 5 bases and at J to 4 bases, leaving 8 bases not matched to a gene.

The chain has TRBV30 and TRBJ2-3; 7 nucleotides align to TRBD1. The CDR3 covers 14 residues. Germline CDR1 reads GTSNPN; CDR2 reads SVGIG (reference sequence). V lost 0 bases and J lost 3; bases outside the gene matches: 3. CDR3 nucleotides: TGTGCCTGGAGTGTGACAGGGACAACAGATACGCAGTATTTT. Residues: CAWSVTGTTDTQYF.

The chain employs TRBV7-9 and TRBJ1-1; maybe TRBD1 (5 bases). CDR1 SEHNR and CDR2 FQNEAQ come from the germline V gene (reference sequence). Trimming took off 5 bases at V and 9 bases at J, with 13 bases between the two ends. The CDR3 consists of 12 residues. CDR3 loop: CASSGSKGKAFF. The CDR3 bases are TGTGCCAGCAGCGGATCAAAGGGGAAAGCTTTCTTT.

This sequence joins TRBV3-1 (or the pseudogene TRBV3-2) and TRBJ2-1; TRBD2 aligns across 8 bases. V lost 1 base and J lost 5; bases outside the gene matches: 4. The CDR3 spans 15 residues. Germline V lookup: CDR1 LGHDT, CDR2 YNNKEL (reference sequence). Here the CDR3 reads CASSQARGGNNEQFF. The CDR3 bases are TGTGCCAGCAGCCAAGCACGGGGGGGCAACAATGAGCAGTTCTTC.